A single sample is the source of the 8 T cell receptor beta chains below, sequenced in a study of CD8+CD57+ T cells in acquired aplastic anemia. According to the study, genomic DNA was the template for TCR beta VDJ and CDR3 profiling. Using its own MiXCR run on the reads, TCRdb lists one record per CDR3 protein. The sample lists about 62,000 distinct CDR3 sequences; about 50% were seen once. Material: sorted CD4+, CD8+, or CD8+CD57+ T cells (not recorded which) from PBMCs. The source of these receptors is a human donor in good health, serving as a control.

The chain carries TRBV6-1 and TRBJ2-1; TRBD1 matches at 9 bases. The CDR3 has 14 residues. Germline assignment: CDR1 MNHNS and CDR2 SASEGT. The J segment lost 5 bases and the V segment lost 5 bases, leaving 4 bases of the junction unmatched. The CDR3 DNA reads TGTGCCAGCAGTCGAGGACAGGGGAACAATGAGCAGTTCTTC. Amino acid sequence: CASSRGQGNNEQFF.

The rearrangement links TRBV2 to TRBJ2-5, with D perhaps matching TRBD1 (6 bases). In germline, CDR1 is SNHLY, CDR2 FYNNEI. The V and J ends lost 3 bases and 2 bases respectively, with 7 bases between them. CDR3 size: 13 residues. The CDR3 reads CASSEDSQETQYF. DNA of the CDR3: TGTGCCAGCAGTGAGGACAGTCAAGAGACCCAGTACTTC.

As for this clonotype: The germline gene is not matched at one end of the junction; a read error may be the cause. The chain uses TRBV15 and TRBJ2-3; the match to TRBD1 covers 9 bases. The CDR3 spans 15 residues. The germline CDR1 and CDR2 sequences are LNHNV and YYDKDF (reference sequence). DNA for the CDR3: TGTGCCACCGGCAGAGAACAGGGGGCATTCGATACGCAGTATTTT. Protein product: CATGREQGAFDTQYF.

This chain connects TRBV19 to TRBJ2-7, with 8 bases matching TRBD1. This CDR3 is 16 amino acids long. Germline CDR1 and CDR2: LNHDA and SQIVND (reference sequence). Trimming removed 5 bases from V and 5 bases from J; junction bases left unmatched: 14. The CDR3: CASSSTPGQDVHEQYF. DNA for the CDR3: TGTGCCAGTAGTTCCACCCCGGGACAGGACGTGCACGAGCAGTACTTC.

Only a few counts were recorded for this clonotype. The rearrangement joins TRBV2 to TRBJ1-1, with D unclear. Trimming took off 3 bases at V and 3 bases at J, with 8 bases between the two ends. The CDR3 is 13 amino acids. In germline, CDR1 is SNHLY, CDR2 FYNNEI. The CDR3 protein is CASSDRLDTEAFF. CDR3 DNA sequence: TGTGCCAGCAGTGACCGTTTGGACACTGAAGCTTTCTTT.

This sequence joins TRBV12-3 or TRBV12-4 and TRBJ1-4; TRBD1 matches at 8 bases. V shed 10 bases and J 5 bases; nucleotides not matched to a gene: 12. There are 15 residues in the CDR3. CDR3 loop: CATSISGGGNEKLFF. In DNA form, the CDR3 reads TGTGCCACGAGTATATCAGGGGGCGGCAATGAAAAACTGTTTTTT.

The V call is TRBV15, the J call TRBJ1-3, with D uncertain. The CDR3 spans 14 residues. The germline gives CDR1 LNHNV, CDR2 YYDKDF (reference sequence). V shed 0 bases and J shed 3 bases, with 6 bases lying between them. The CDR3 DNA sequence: TGTGCCACCAGCAGAGATCGGAGTGGAAACACCATATATTTT. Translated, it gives CATSRDRSGNTIYF. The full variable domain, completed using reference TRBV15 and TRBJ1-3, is DAMVIQNPRYQVTQFGKPVTLSCSQTLNHNVMYWYQQKSSQAPKLLFHYYDKDFNNEADTPDNFQSRRPNTSFCFLDIRSPGLGDTAMYLCATSRDRSGNTIYFGEGSWLTVV.

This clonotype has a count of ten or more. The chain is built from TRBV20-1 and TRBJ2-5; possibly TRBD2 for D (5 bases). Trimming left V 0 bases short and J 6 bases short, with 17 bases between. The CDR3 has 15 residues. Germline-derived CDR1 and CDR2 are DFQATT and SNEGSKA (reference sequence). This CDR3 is CSARDLTDGMKTQYF. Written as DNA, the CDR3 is TGCAGTGCTAGAGATTTGACCGACGGGATGAAGACCCAGTACTTC.